What follows are 13 T cell receptor beta chains derived from one specimen sequenced in a study of T cell repertoires in cytomegalovirus infection. TCRdb re-derived calls from the reads in MiXCR, one entry per CDR3 protein. The sample carries around 630,000 distinct CDR3 sequences, about 24% recorded once. The sequenced material came from CD8+ T cells from PBMCs. The receptors were gathered from a human donor in good health (CMV status not recorded). Some clones in this sample may be carry-over from other donors' samples.

The V gene is TRBV19, the J gene TRBJ1-2; the D is unclear. From germline, CDR1 is LNHDA and CDR2 SQIVND (reference sequence). The CDR3 runs 12 residues. V was shortened by 0 bases and J by 4 bases, with 3 bases between the two germline ends. The CDR3 protein is CASSIDAYGYTF. In nucleotides, the CDR3 is TGTGCCAGTAGTATAGACGCCTATGGCTACACCTTC.

The sample holds many counts of this clonotype. Mismatch with germline at one junction end may stem from a read error. This rearrangement joins TRBV7-7 to TRBJ2-1; 10 positions match TRBD2. The CDR3 contains 15 residues. From germline, CDR1 is SSHAT and CDR2 FNYEAQ (reference sequence). CDR3 DNA: TGTGCTAGCAGCCCCTTCAGCGGGGGGGCGGATGAGCAGTTCTTC. The encoded protein is CASSPFSGGADEQFF. Filled out from reference TRBV7-7 and TRBJ2-1, the complete variable domain reads GAGVSQSPRYKVTKRGQDVTLRCDPISSHATLYWYQQALGQGPEFLTYFNYEAQPDKSGLPSDRFSAERPEGSISTLTIQRTEQRDSAMYRCASSPFSGGADEQFFGPGTRLTVL.

The chain joins TRBV7-9 to TRBJ1-2; D call uncertain. The CDR3 runs 14 residues. The germline V gene has CDR1 SEHNR and CDR2 FQNEAQ (reference sequence). Trimming removed 0 bases at V and 5 bases at J, with 10 bases between. The CDR3, as DNA: TGTGCCAGCAGCTTAGCTGTCACAGAGTATGGCTACACCTTC. Amino acid sequence: CASSLAVTEYGYTF.

In its sample, this clonotype was seen many times. J is TRBJ2-1 and V is TRBV2; D ambiguous. The CDR3 is 14 residues long. V was clipped by 3 bases and J by 0 bases, with 6 bases between them. Germline V lookup: CDR1 SNHLY, CDR2 FYNNEI. DNA for the CDR3: TGTGCCAGCAGTGACTGGAACTCCTACAATGAGCAGTTCTTC. It translates to CASSDWNSYNEQFF.

This clonotype has only a few counts. The chain employs TRBV7-4 and TRBJ2-7; TRBD2 agrees at 14 bases. The ends lost 4 bases at V and 1 base at J; junction bases unmatched: 12. This CDR3 contains 19 residues. Germline V CDR1 and CDR2: SGHVT, SQSDAQ. DNA for the CDR3: TGTGCCAGCAGCTCCCGACCCCCGGGACTAGCGGGGGAGTCCTACGAGCAGTACTTC. It codes for CASSSRPPGLAGESYEQYF.

This clonotype showed up just a few times. The rearrangement joins TRBV28 to TRBJ2-7; 8 nucleotides agree with TRBD1. Germline V gene lookup returns CDR1 MDHEN and CDR2 SYDVKM. After removal of 4 bases from V and 2 bases from J, the junction contained 7 bases not matched to a gene. The CDR3 runs to 15 residues. The CDR3 bases are TGTGCCAGCAGTTCTCGACAGGGGTTCGCCTACGAGCAGTACGTC. Translation: CASSSRQGFAYEQYV.

The chain has TRBV4-2 and TRBJ2-1; D tentatively fits TRBD1 or TRBD2 (6 bases each). Deletions cut 0 bases from V and 4 bases from J, with 10 bases between. CDR1 and CDR2 from the germline V gene are LGHNA and YNFKEQ. The CDR3 sequence is 15 residues long. The CDR3 DNA is TGTGCCAGCAGCCAAGAGACGGGGGCGTACAATGAGCAGTTCTTC. As protein: CASSQETGAYNEQFF.

This clonotype appeared a few times. The V call is TRBV29-1, the J call TRBJ1-2; 7 bases agree with TRBD1. Germline lookup yields CDR1 SQVTM and CDR2 ANQGSEA. With 7 bases clipped from V and 8 bases from J, the junction kept 7 bases outside the gene matches. The CDR3 runs 11 residues. DNA of the CDR3: TGCAGCGATGACAGGGTGAGGGGCTACACCTTC. Its protein is CSDDRVRGYTF.

This clonotype showed up just once. The rearrangement joins TRBV20-1 to TRBJ1-3, with 9 bases identical to TRBD1. This CDR3 has 13 amino acids. Germline CDR1 and CDR2: DFQATT and SNEGSKA (reference sequence). CDR3 loop: CSVGTGWSYTIYF. CDR3 nucleotides: TGCAGCGTAGGGACAGGGTGGTCGTACACCATATATTTT.

The chain has TRBV5-3 and TRBJ2-7; a possible D gene is TRBD1 (5 bases). TRBV5-3 is treated as an ORF (open reading frame) with a function not yet certain. The CDR3 length is 13 residues. In nucleotides, the CDR3 is TGTGCCAGCAGCTTCGGACAAGAATACGAGCAGTACGTC. This sequence encodes CASSFGQEYEQYV.

The CDR3 reads CASSHSGATGGEQYV. The CDR3 DNA reads as TGTGCCAGCAGTCACTCCGGGGCCACGGGGGGCGAGCAGTACGTC. This chain connects TRBV28 to TRBJ2-7; 7 bases are shared with TRBD2. After removal of 5 bases from V and 6 bases from J, the junction contained 13 bases not matched to a gene. This CDR3 contains 15 residues. CDR1 MDHEN and CDR2 SYDVKM come from the germline V gene.

This clonotype has ten or more counts. At one boundary the junction diverges from the germline segment, which might be a read error. CDR3 loop: CASSAGTGGLNEQFF. Here the CDR3 DNA reads TGTGCTAGCAGCGCCGGGACAGGGGGACTCAATGAGCAGTTCTTC. The genes are TRBV7-7 and TRBJ2-1; TRBD1 aligns across 11 bases. Germline assignment: CDR1 SSHAT and CDR2 FNYEAQ (reference sequence). This CDR3 region has 15 residues. The full variable domain, rest sourced from reference TRBV7-7 and TRBJ2-1, is GAGVSQSPRYKVTKRGQDVTLRCDPISSHATLYWYQQALGQGPEFLTYFNYEAQPDKSGLPSDRFSAERPEGSISTLTIQRTEQRDSAMYRCASSAGTGGLNEQFFGPGTRLTVL.

The chain links TRBV29-1 to TRBJ1-2; D unclear. CDR1 is SQVTM and CDR2 is ANQGSEA in the germline V gene. CDR3 length: 11 amino acids. Trimming removed 3 bases from V and 6 bases from J, with 8 bases in between. The DNA of the CDR3 is TGCAGCGTTGAGATCCGTGATGGCTACACCTTC. Protein: CSVEIRDGYTF.